The 16 T cell receptor beta chains in this list originate from one sample, sequenced in a study of OX40 agonist ivuxolimab in advanced cancers. Library generation was performed with the immunoSEQ multiplex PCR assay. TCRdb took this table from immuneACCESS and kept in-frame rearrangements with V and J called. Such tables lack part of the clones; where checked against another copy, unresolved V genes explain under half of the gap, and the rest is unexplained. This sample comprises roughly 72,000 clones, over 75% of them detected only once. The top ten clones comprise 5% of the sample. The starting material was CD4+ or CD8+ T cells sorted from blood, obtained in a trial of the OX40 agonist ivuxolimab. The receptors were sampled from an adult with an advanced solid tumor such as melanoma, head and neck, liver or kidney cancer.

The rearrangement links TRBV7-2 to TRBJ2-2; D possibly corresponds to TRBD2 (5 bases). The length of the CDR3 is 14 residues. Germline loops: CDR1 SGHTA, CDR2 FQGNSA. Trimming shortened V by 1 base and J by 9 bases, and 12 bases separated the two germline ends. The CDR3 nucleotides are TGTGCCAGCAGCTTAGATACTAGATCTTGGGAGCTGTTTTTT. It specifies CASSLDTRSWELFF.

The DNA for the CDR3 is TGTGCCAGCAGCCCCATTGTAGCGGGAGCTAACGAGCAGTACTTC. It is translated as CASSPIVAGANEQYF. J is TRBJ2-7 and V is TRBV7-2, with TRBD2 identical over 9 bases. Germline CDR1 is SGHTA and CDR2 is FQGNSA. This CDR3 is 15 amino acids long. J lost 5 bases, V lost 5 bases, and 10 bases had no gene match.

This clone was picked up a small number of times. The V gene is TRBV7-9, the J gene TRBJ2-3; D remains unclear. Per the germline V gene, CDR1 is SEHNR and CDR2 is FQNEAQ (reference sequence). The length of the CDR3 is 12 residues. V dropped 1 base and J dropped 8 bases, with 7 bases sitting between them. CDR3 sequence (DNA): TGTGCCAGCAGCTTAGTACCTAGTACGCAGTATTTT. It encodes CASSLVPSTQYF.

The rearrangement links TRBV18 to TRBJ2-6; weak D call: TRBD1 (6 bases). Germline loops: CDR1 KGHSH, CDR2 LQKENI. This CDR3 comprises 14 residues. V lost 6 bases to trimming and J lost 2 bases, with 8 bases between them. CDR3 coding DNA: TGTGCCAGCTCCCAGGGGACTGGGGCCAACGTCCTGACTTTC. Translated: CASSQGTGANVLTF. The full variable domain, with the rest looked up from reference TRBV18 and TRBJ2-6, is NAGVMQNPRHLVRRRGQEARLRCSPMKGHSHVYWYRQLPEEGLKFMVYLQKENIIDESGMPKERFSAEFPKEGPSILRIQQVVRGDSAAYFCASSQGTGANVLTFGAGSRLTVL.

DNA of the CDR3: TGTGCCAGCAGCGCAGGAAGCTCTGGAAACACCATATATTTT. This codes for CASSAGSSGNTIYF. V and J are TRBV6-5 and TRBJ1-3, with unresolved D. Trimming took off 6 bases at V and 0 bases at J, with 9 bases between the two ends. This CDR3 is built from 14 residues. Looked up from germline, CDR1 is MNHEY and CDR2 is SVGAGI.

V is TRBV12-5 and J is TRBJ1-1, with 7 nucleotides matching TRBD1. V gave up 3 bases and J gave up 12 bases; unmatched junction bases: 10. CDR3 size: 13 residues. The germline V gene encodes CDR1 LGHNT and CDR2 FRNRAP. CDR3 DNA sequence: TGTGCTAGTGGTTTAAGACAGGGTGCTGAGTCTTTCTTT. This encodes CASGLRQGAESFF.

The chain is built from TRBV9 and TRBJ2-7; TRBD2 agrees at 9 bases. V lost 0 bases to trimming and J lost 3 bases; unmatched junction nucleotides: 7. This CDR3 region has 16 residues. Germline V gives CDR1 SGDLS, CDR2 YYNGEE. As DNA, the CDR3 is TGTGCCAGCAGCGTAGCAAGACTAGCGGAAAACTACGAGCAGTACTTC. Translated: CASSVARLAENYEQYF.

This chain links TRBV4-2 with TRBJ2-1; 13 positions match TRBD2. The V and J ends lost 1 base and 8 bases, in that order; junction bases with no gene match: 5. Germline V gene lookup returns CDR1 LGHNA and CDR2 YNFKEQ. The CDR3 covers 16 residues. CDR3 bases: TGTGCCAGCAGCCAAGCTGGGACTAGCGGGATGCATGAGCAGTTCTTC. Its translation is CASSQAGTSGMHEQFF.

The sample holds a few counts of this clone. The rearrangement uses TRBV7-2 and TRBJ2-1, with 7 bases lining up with TRBD2. V was clipped by 5 bases and J by 7 bases; unmatched bases: 5. This CDR3 comprises 13 residues. Germline CDR1 is SGHTA and CDR2 is FQGNSA. CDR3 sequence: CASSTTGRNEQFF. CDR3 bases: TGTGCCAGCAGCACAACCGGGAGGAATGAGCAGTTCTTC.

The chain uses TRBV19 and TRBJ1-5; the D gene is possibly TRBD1 (5 bases). The CDR3 runs 13 residues. Trimming left V 3 bases short and J 5 bases short, with 8 bases between. Germline-derived CDR1 and CDR2 are LNHDA and SQIVND (reference sequence). This CDR3 reads CASSIRVDQPQHF. The CDR3 DNA reads as TGTGCCAGTAGTATCAGGGTAGATCAGCCCCAGCATTTT. Complete variable domain (other parts from reference TRBV19 and TRBJ1-5): DGGITQSPKYLFRKEGQNVTLSCEQNLNHDAMYWYRQDPGQGLRLIYYSQIVNDFQKGDIAEGYSVSREKKESFPLTVTSAQKNPTAFYLCASSIRVDQPQHFGDGTRLSIL.

The chain uses TRBV18 and TRBJ1-5; D is unresolved. The CDR3 length is 14 residues. Trimming left V 4 bases short and J 0 bases short, with 7 bases between. In germline, CDR1 is KGHSH, CDR2 LQKENI. As DNA, the CDR3 is TGTGCCAGCTCACTTTTTCCTAGCAATCAGCCCCAGCATTTT. Protein: CASSLFPSNQPQHF.

The chain carries TRBV5-1 and TRBJ1-2, with 7 bases matching TRBD1. The CDR3 runs to 13 residues. V was pared by 2 bases and J by 8 bases, with 6 bases of the junction left unmatched. Germline assignment: CDR1 SGHRS and CDR2 YFSETQ. CDR3 amino acids: CASSFTGEGGYTF. CDR3 bases: TGCGCCAGCAGCTTTACAGGGGAGGGCGGCTACACCTTC. Full variable domain (missing parts from reference TRBV5-1 and TRBJ1-2): KAGVTQTPRYLIKTRGQQVTLSCSPISGHRSVSWYQQTPGQGLQFLFEYFSETQRNKGNFPGRFSGRQFSNSRSEMNVSTLELGDSALYLCASSFTGEGGYTFGSGTRLTVV.

The chain combines TRBV5-1 with TRBJ1-1; a possible D gene is TRBD1 (5 bases). Between the trimmed V and J ends, which lost 3 bases and 4 bases, there was a span of 19 bases. This CDR3 region has 16 residues. The germline gives CDR1 SGHRS, CDR2 YFSETQ. The CDR3 here is CASSSLWGREATEAFF. The CDR3 nucleotides are TGCGCCAGCAGCTCCTTGTGGGGACGGGAAGCCACTGAAGCTTTCTTT.

The chain is built from TRBV4-1 and TRBJ2-3; TRBD1 matches at 7 bases. The CDR3 runs 14 residues. Trimming at V came to 4 bases and at J to 1 base, leaving 2 bases not matched to a gene. Germline assignment: CDR1 MGHRA and CDR2 YSYEKL. Here the CDR3 DNA reads TGCGCCAGCAGCCTCGGACAGGGCACAGATACGCAGTATTTT. Translating it yields CASSLGQGTDTQYF.

This chain connects TRBV6-5 to TRBJ1-2; a possible D gene is TRBD1 (6 bases). The CDR3 extends over 15 amino acids. Germline assignment: CDR1 MNHEY and CDR2 SVGAGI. Trimming pared 0 bases from V and 5 bases from J, leaving 13 bases between. CDR3 bases: TGTGCCAGCAGTTACTCGTCGGGGGCGCAGTATGGCTACACCTTC. Translation: CASSYSSGAQYGYTF.

Here the CDR3 reads CASSVALGKIDTQYF. CDR3 bases: TGTGCCAGCAGCGTAGCTCTAGGAAAGATAGATACGCAGTATTTT. The gene calls are TRBV9 and TRBJ2-3; D gene uncertain. V shed 0 bases and J shed 5 bases, with 13 bases lying between them. Germline V gene data show CDR1 as SGDLS and CDR2 as YYNGEE. CDR3 length: 15 residues. The full variable domain, in which reference TRBV9 and TRBJ2-3 provide the parts outside the CDR3, is DSGVTQTPKHLITATGQRVTLRCSPRSGDLSVYWYQQSLDQGLQFLIQYYNGEERAKGNILERFSAQQFPDLHSELNLSSLELGDSALYFCASSVALGKIDTQYFGPGTRLTVL.